These T cell receptor beta chains were read from a single sample in a study of T-cell memory formation after mild COVID-19. TCRdb fed the 5' RACE reads into MiXCR, producing one record per CDR3 protein. The data hold about 200,000 distinct CDR3 sequences, with over 9.5% observed a single time. Sample: PBMCs or a T cell subset sorted from them (not recorded which). These receptors were obtained from a man aged 18-30 years who had mild COVID-19 (a few samples of this study predate the infection). Cell type and time point are not known. Both conserved end residues are part of each CDR3. Fields, in order: V gene, clone size, D gene, J gene, CDR3 protein, CDR3 DNA. The D gene is left open where the match is weak. Not every row has a clone size; where given, it reads once, few, many or a size class.

TRBV6-5	few	.	TRBJ2-3	CASSYSVGADTQYF	TGTGCCAGCAGTTACTCTGTCGGGGCAGATACGCAGTATTTT
TRBV5-5	many	TRBD1	TRBJ2-1	CASSSGQGYNEQFF	TGTGCCAGCAGTTCGGGACAGGGCTACAATGAGCAGTTCTTC
TRBV25-1	few	.	TRBJ2-1	CASRYSYNEQFF	TGTGCCAGCCGATACTCCTACAATGAGCAGTTCTTC
TRBV4-2	.	TRBD2	TRBJ2-3	CASSPKTGLDQIDTQYF	TGTGCCAGCAGCCCCAAAACAGGACTAGATCAAATTGATACGCAGTATTTT
TRBV7-2	.	.	TRBJ1-3	CASSLRVGNTIYF	TGTGCCAGCAGCTTACGGGTTGGAAACACCATATATTTT
TRBV3-1	.	TRBD2	TRBJ2-5	CASARRGLAGAQETQYF	TGTGCCAGCGCTCGGCGGGGACTAGCGGGGGCACAAGAGACCCAGTACTTC
TRBV18	few	.	TRBJ1-1	CASSPGDPTVEAFF	TGTGCCAGCTCACCGGGGGACCCCACTGTTGAAGCTTTCTTT
TRBV19	.	.	TRBJ2-3	CASSRDGQSFTDTQYF	TGTGCCAGTAGTAGGGATGGACAGAGCTTCACAGATACGCAGTATTTT
TRBV18	.	TRBD2	TRBJ2-3	CASSPRLAGGVDTQYF	TGTGCCAGCTCACCACGACTAGCGGGGGGCGTGGATACGCAGTATTTT
TRBV7-2	.	.	TRBJ2-2	CANVKTGNTGELFF	TGTGCCAACGTCAAGACAGGGAACACCGGGGAGCTGTTTTTT
TRBV6-5	few	.	TRBJ1-1	CASNKQLNTEAFF	TGTGCCAGCAACAAACAGCTGAACACTGAAGCTTTCTTT
TRBV18	.	.	TRBJ2-1	CASSPPFYGGRSNEQFF	TGTGCCAGCTCACCACCCTTTTACGGGGGTAGGTCCAATGAGCAGTTCTTC
TRBV30	.	TRBD2	TRBJ2-7	CAWKGRGGLEQYF	TGTGCCTGGAAGGGCCGGGGGGGCCTCGAGCAGTACTTC
TRBV7-3	few	.	TRBJ1-1	CASSPGGVNTEAFF	TGTGCCAGCAGCCCAGGAGGAGTAAACACTGAAGCTTTCTTT
TRBV20-1	few	.	TRBJ2-7	CSANRDPYEQYF	TGCAGTGCTAACCGGGATCCCTACGAGCAGTACTTC
TRBV7-9	few	TRBD1	TRBJ2-2	CASRPGTGIVSPGELFF	TGTGCCAGCAGACCCGGGACAGGGATAGTTTCGCCCGGGGAGCTGTTTTTT
TRBV5-8	few	.	TRBJ2-5	CASTDWETQYF	TGTGCCAGCACCGACTGGGAGACCCAGTACTTC
TRBV3-1	few	TRBD1	TRBJ1-1	CASSQVGEQGVSFF	TGTGCCAGCAGCCAAGTAGGGGAGCAGGGGGTTTCTTTCTTT
TRBV19	few	.	TRBJ1-1	CASRRLEWETEAFF	TGTGCCAGTAGGAGATTGGAGTGGGAGACTGAAGCTTTCTTT
TRBV9	few	TRBD2	TRBJ2-5	CASSASGDARETQYF	TGTGCCAGCAGCGCAAGCGGGGACGCCCGCGAGACCCAGTACTTC
TRBV7-2	few	.	TRBJ2-5	CASSPMEGATTQYF	TGTGCCAGCAGCCCCATGGAGGGGGCGACGACCCAGTACTTC
TRBV5-6	.	.	TRBJ1-4	CASSPGLGPAAEKLFF	TGTGCCAGCAGTCCCGGGTTAGGGCCCGCAGCTGAAAAACTGTTTTTT
TRBV7-8	.	.	TRBJ2-5	CACGPQQETQYF	TGTGCTTGCGGCCCTCAACAAGAGACCCAGTACTTC
TRBV5-4	.	.	TRBJ2-7	CASNTGPGPSYEQYF	TGTGCCAGCAACACCGGCCCGGGACCCTCCTACGAGCAGTACTTC
TRBV2	.	.	TRBJ2-1	CASEFYNEQFF	TGTGCCAGCGAGTTTTACAATGAGCAGTTCTTC
TRBV30	few	.	TRBJ1-1	CAFNPSTNTEAFF	TGTGCTTTCAACCCATCGACAAACACTGAAGCTTTCTTT
TRBV4-1	few	.	TRBJ2-3	CASSPDPRDTQYF	TGCGCCAGCAGCCCGGACCCCCGGGATACGCAGTATTTT
TRBV20-1	many	.	TRBJ2-1	CSAREWGGRNEQFF	TGCAGTGCTAGAGAGTGGGGCGGCAGGAATGAGCAGTTCTTC
TRBV18	few	TRBD1	TRBJ1-6	CASSLRDGTGGNSPLHF	TGTGCCAGCTCACTAAGAGACGGGACAGGGGGAAATTCACCCCTCCACTTT
TRBV7-2	once	.	TRBJ2-5	CASSYMVQETQYF	TGTGCCAGCAGCTACATGGTGCAAGAGACCCAGTACTTC
TRBV5-6	many	.	TRBJ1-2	CASSLWESGYTF	TGTGCCAGCAGCTTGTGGGAAAGTGGCTACACCTTC
TRBV6-2/TRBV6-3	few	.	TRBJ2-6	CASSYGPPGANVLTF	TGTGCCAGCAGTTACGGGCCGCCTGGGGCCAACGTCCTGACTTTC
TRBV7-3	few	TRBD1	TRBJ2-1	CASSLSGDRENEQFF	TGTGCCAGCAGCTTAAGCGGGGACAGGGAAAATGAGCAGTTCTTC
TRBV7-3	few	.	TRBJ2-3	CASSFGQHTDTQYF	TGTGCCAGCAGCTTCGGACAACACACAGATACGCAGTATTTT
TRBV6-5	.	TRBD1	TRBJ1-2	CASSSTPDRAYYTF	TGTGCCAGCAGTTCCACGCCGGACAGGGCATATTACACCTTC
TRBV29-1	few	.	TRBJ1-2	CSADPPRTF	TGCAGCGCGGACCCCCCGCGCACCTTC
TRBV11-1	many	TRBD1	TRBJ1-1	CASSFAGGLNTEAFF	TGTGCCAGCAGCTTTGCAGGGGGCCTGAACACTGAAGCTTTCTTT
TRBV19	few	TRBD1	TRBJ1-5	CASSQKTGAGQPQHF	TGTGCCAGTAGTCAAAAGACAGGGGCCGGGCAGCCCCAGCATTTT
TRBV4-1	many	.	TRBJ1-1	CASSLLWNTEAFF	TGCGCCAGCAGCCTCCTCTGGAACACTGAAGCTTTCTTT
TRBV7-8	.	.	TRBJ2-2	CASSLVRGQRAGELFF	TGTGCCAGCAGCTTAGTCAGGGGTCAGCGTGCCGGGGAGCTGTTTTTT